The rows below give T cell receptor beta chains drawn from one sample of a study of T cells in Graves' hyperthyroidism and ophthalmopathy. TCRdb itself ran the multiplex PCR reads through MiXCR, one entry per CDR3 protein. The profile covers 190,000 or so distinct CDR3 sequences, with approximately 20% appearing a single time and over 35% taken by the ten largest. Sequencing input: blood. These receptors were obtained from a man aged 40-49 years with Graves' hyperthyroidism. Both conserved end residues are part of each CDR3. Fields, in order: clone size, CDR3 length, D gene, J gene, V gene, CDR3 protein, CDR3 DNA. A D gene is named only where the DNA matches it firmly. Rows give clone size only sometimes, using once, few, many, or a class for an expanded clone.

-	15	-	TRBJ1-2	TRBV7-2	CASSYMGRGTYGYTF	TGTGCCAGCAGCTACATGGGGAGAGGAACCTATGGCTACACCTTC
many	14	TRBD1	TRBJ2-7	TRBV5-6	CASSLVGQGSEQYF	TGTGCCAGCAGCTTGGTGGGACAGGGCTCCGAGCAGTACTTC
few	12	-	TRBJ2-2	TRBV5-1	CASSQVPGELFF	TGCGCCAGTTCACAGGTACCCGGGGAGCTGTTTTTT
-	14	TRBD1	TRBJ2-7	TRBV19	CASSKAGGSYEQYF	TGTGCCAGTAGTAAAGCAGGGGGCTCCTACGAGCAGTACTTC
many	14	TRBD1	TRBJ1-6	TRBV2	CASSGVQGGPPLHF	TGTGCCAGCAGTGGGGTACAGGGGGGCCCGCCCCTCCACTTT
-	14	TRBD1	TRBJ1-4	TRBV6-1	CASNADRGNEKLFF	TGTGCCAGCAACGCAGACAGGGGAAATGAAAAACTGTTTTTT
-	14	TRBD1	TRBJ1-1	TRBV6-2/TRBV6-3	CASRPNPGQGNAFF	TGTGCCAGCAGGCCAAATCCGGGACAGGGGAACGCTTTCTTT
many	14	TRBD1	TRBJ2-5	TRBV3-1	CASSDGDRQETQYF	TGTGCCAGCAGCGACGGGGACAGACAAGAGACCCAGTACTTC
-	14	TRBD1	TRBJ1-1	TRBV3-1	CASSQRGGGGGAFF	TGTGCCAGCAGCCAAAGGGGAGGGGGCGGCGGAGCTTTCTTT
many	15	-	TRBJ2-3	TRBV30	CAWSRQGRDTDTQYF	TGTGCCTGGAGTCGACAGGGGAGGGACACAGATACGCAGTATTTT
many	14	-	TRBJ1-1	TRBV5-1	CASSLWQGNTEAFF	TGCGCCAGCAGCTTGTGGCAGGGGAACACTGAAGCTTTCTTT
many	12	-	TRBJ1-1	TRBV29-1	CSVTTASREAFF	TGCAGCGTCACGACAGCTTCCCGAGAAGCTTTCTTT
-	15	-	TRBJ2-1	TRBV7-2	CASSPRGGSYNEQFF	TGTGCCAGCAGCCCCCGAGGGGGCTCCTACAATGAGCAGTTCTTC
many	14	TRBD1	TRBJ2-7	TRBV7-2	CASSDVTGSYEQYF	TGTGCCAGCAGCGACGTGACAGGGTCCTACGAGCAGTACTTC
many	15	TRBD2	TRBJ2-2	TRBV20-1	CSAAGASANTGELFF	TGCAGTGCAGCGGGGGCCAGCGCGAACACCGGGGAGCTGTTTTTT
many	13	-	TRBJ1-2	TRBV7-2	CASSLAQSYGYTF	TGTGCCAGCAGCTTAGCACAGAGCTATGGCTACACCTTC
many	15	TRBD1	TRBJ2-1	TRBV2	CASPARDRGSVEQFF	TGTGCCAGCCCAGCCCGGGACAGGGGATCAGTTGAGCAGTTCTTC
few	16	TRBD1	TRBJ1-6	TRBV14	CASSPTGGLYNSPLHF	TGTGCCAGCAGCCCGACAGGGGGCCTTTATAATTCACCCCTCCACTTT
few	15	-	TRBJ2-3	TRBV20-1	CSASPFQGPTDTQYF	TGCAGTGCTAGTCCCTTTCAGGGGCCCACAGATACGCAGTATTTT
-	12	TRBD1	TRBJ1-4	TRBV30	CASGRGLEKLFF	TGTGCCTCCGGGAGGGGGCTAGAAAAACTGTTTTTT
-	16	-	TRBJ2-1	TRBV6-2/TRBV6-3	CASSYDKGGPYNEQFF	TGTGCCAGCAGTTACGACAAGGGGGGACCCTACAATGAGCAGTTCTTC
-	14	-	TRBJ2-7	TRBV5-1	CASSLDRRAYEQYF	TGTGCCAGCAGCCTCGACAGGCGAGCCTACGAGCAGTACTTC
few	14	-	TRBJ1-1	TRBV19	CASSKTVMNTEAFF	TGTGCCAGTAGTAAGACAGTGATGAACACTGAAGCTTTCTTT
many	18	-	TRBJ2-1	TRBV30	CAWRKGGGASSSYNEQFF	TGTGCCTGGAGAAAGGGAGGGGGGGCTTCGAGCTCCTACAATGAGCAGTTCTTC
many	16	TRBD1	TRBJ1-1	TRBV5-1	CASSLRGGALETEAFF	TGCGCCAGCAGCTTGCGAGGGGGCGCTTTGGAAACTGAAGCTTTCTTT
-	13	-	TRBJ2-1	TRBV20-1	CSAREVRSHEQFF	TGCAGTGCTAGAGAAGTTAGAAGCCATGAGCAGTTCTTC
-	13	-	TRBJ2-3	TRBV19	CASSTQSTDTQYF	TGTGCCAGTAGTACCCAGAGTACAGATACGCAGTATTTT
-	13	TRBD1	TRBJ1-1	TRBV7-2	CASSSDREGEAFF	TGTGCCAGCAGCTCGGACAGGGAAGGTGAAGCTTTCTTT
many	12	-	TRBJ1-5	TRBV3-1	CASSQQGLPQHF	TGTGCCAGCAGCCAACAGGGTCTGCCCCAGCATTTT
-	13	-	TRBJ1-1	TRBV27	CASIPGTNTEAFF	TGTGCCAGCATTCCTGGGACTAACACTGAAGCTTTCTTT
few	14	-	TRBJ2-2	TRBV7-6	CASKIGSNTGELFF	TGTGCCAGCAAAATAGGGTCGAACACCGGGGAGCTGTTTTTT
few	12	-	TRBJ1-2	TRBV2	CASMKWGYGYTF	TGTGCCAGCATGAAGTGGGGATACGGCTACACCTTC
-	15	-	TRBJ2-2	TRBV9	CASSVSRINTGELFF	TGTGCCAGCAGCGTGAGCAGAATAAACACCGGGGAGCTGTTTTTT
-	15	TRBD2	TRBJ2-3	TRBV20-1	CSAFGTSGSADTQYF	TGCAGTGCCTTCGGGACTAGCGGGAGCGCAGATACGCAGTATTTT
many	14	-	TRBJ2-3	TRBV12-5	CASGRGGSTDTQYF	TGTGCTAGTGGCCGTGGGGGGAGCACAGATACGCAGTATTTT
-	14	-	TRBJ1-2	TRBV5-5	CASSLGGTQSGYTF	TGTGCCAGCAGCTTGGGAGGGACTCAGAGCGGCTACACCTTC
many	14	-	TRBJ2-3	TRBV10-3	CAISGSQNTDTQYF	TGTGCCATCAGTGGGAGTCAGAACACAGATACGCAGTATTTT
many	14	-	TRBJ1-1	TRBV30	CAWSVVVGGTEAFF	TGTGCCTGGAGTGTTGTAGTGGGCGGCACTGAAGCTTTCTTT
many	15	-	TRBJ1-1	TRBV7-8	CASSPDSQPNTEAFF	TGTGCCAGCAGCCCCGACTCGCAGCCGAACACTGAAGCTTTCTTT
many	14	-	TRBJ1-1	TRBV2	CASKKEDGYTEAFF	TGTGCCAGCAAAAAGGAGGACGGTTACACTGAAGCTTTCTTT
few	15	-	TRBJ1-5	TRBV28	CASSLVRRINQPQHF	TGTGCCAGCAGTTTGGTTCGGCGGATCAATCAGCCCCAGCATTTT
-	14	TRBD1	TRBJ1-2	TRBV5-4	CASSLDAGGSGYTF	TGTGCCAGCAGCTTGGACGCAGGGGGAAGCGGCTACACCTTC
many	11	-	TRBJ2-7	TRBV3-1	CASSQLHEQYF	TGTGCCAGCAGCCAACTACACGAGCAGTACTTC
few	13	-	TRBJ1-2	TRBV5-8	CASSGWTNYGYTF	TGTGCCAGCAGTGGATGGACTAACTATGGCTACACCTTC
many	15	TRBD2	TRBJ2-3	TRBV7-3	CASSKLAGEGDTQYF	TGTGCCAGCAGCAAACTAGCGGGGGAGGGCGATACGCAGTATTTT
many	15	TRBD2	TRBJ2-1	TRBV5-1	CASRVRTSGGYEQFF	TGCGCCAGCAGGGTCAGGACTAGCGGGGGATATGAGCAGTTCTTC
many	15	TRBD1	TRBJ1-1	TRBV27	CASMDRGSLNTEAFF	TGTGCCAGCATGGACAGGGGATCCTTGAACACTGAAGCTTTCTTT
many	11	-	TRBJ2-7	TRBV20-1	CSARDVGEQYF	TGCAGTGCTAGAGATGTGGGAGAGCAGTACTTC
-	15	-	TRBJ1-2	TRBV27	CASSLSGGLGYGYTF	TGTGCCAGCAGTTTATCTGGGGGGCTGGGCTATGGCTACACCTTC
-	15	TRBD1	TRBJ2-1	TRBV7-2	CASSSGTVPSNEQFF	TGTGCCAGCAGCTCCGGGACAGTTCCGAGCAATGAGCAGTTCTTC
-	14	-	TRBJ1-1	TRBV10-3	CAISGGGGRPEAFF	TGTGCCATCAGTGGGGGAGGGGGGCGCCCAGAGGCTTTCTTT
-	14	-	TRBJ2-2	TRBV4-1	CASSQEAGAGELFF	TGCGCCAGCAGCCAAGAGGCTGGGGCCGGGGAGCTGTTTTTT
many	17	-	TRBJ2-2	TRBV28	CASSFQTSRRYGGELFF	TGTGCCAGCAGTTTCCAAACGTCGCGCCGCTATGGCGGGGAGCTGTTTTTT
many	14	-	TRBJ1-2	TRBV27	CASSPLGGYYGYTF	TGTGCCAGCAGCCCTTTGGGGGGATACTATGGCTACACCTTC